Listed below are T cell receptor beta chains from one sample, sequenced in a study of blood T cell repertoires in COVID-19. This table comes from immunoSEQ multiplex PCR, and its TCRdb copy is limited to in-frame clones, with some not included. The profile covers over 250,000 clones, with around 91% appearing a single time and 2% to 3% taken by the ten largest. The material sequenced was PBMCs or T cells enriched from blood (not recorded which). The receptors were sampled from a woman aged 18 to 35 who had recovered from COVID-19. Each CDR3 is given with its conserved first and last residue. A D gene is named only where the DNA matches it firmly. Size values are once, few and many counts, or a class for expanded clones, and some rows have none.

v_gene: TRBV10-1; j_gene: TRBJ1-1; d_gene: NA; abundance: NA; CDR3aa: CASSEIKPGQAWSEAFF; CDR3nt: TGCGCCAGCAGTGAGATTAAACCGGGACAAGCTTGGAGTGAAGCTTTCTTT
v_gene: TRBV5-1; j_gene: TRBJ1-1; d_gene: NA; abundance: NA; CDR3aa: CASSLVSGGRTEAFF; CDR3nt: TGCGCCAGCAGCTTGGTGTCGGGGGGCCGGACTGAAGCTTTCTTT
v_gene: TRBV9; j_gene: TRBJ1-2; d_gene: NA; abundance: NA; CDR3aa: CASSVDPRRAYGYTF; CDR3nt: TGTGCCAGCAGCGTAGACCCACGGCGGGCCTATGGCTACACCTTC
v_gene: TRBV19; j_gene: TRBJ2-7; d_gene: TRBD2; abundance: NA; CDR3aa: CASSISGTSGGLWDEQYF; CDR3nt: TGTGCCAGTAGTATATCCGGGACTAGCGGGGGCCTGTGGGACGAGCAGTACTTC
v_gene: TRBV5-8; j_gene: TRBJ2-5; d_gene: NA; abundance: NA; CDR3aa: CASELGSGWETQYF; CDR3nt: TGTGCCAGCGAGCTTGGGTCCGGGTGGGAGACCCAGTACTTC
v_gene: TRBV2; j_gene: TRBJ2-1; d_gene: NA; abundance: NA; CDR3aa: CASSDPYSTGLNNEQFF; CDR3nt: TGTGCCAGCAGTGACCCTTATTCGACAGGTTTGAACAATGAGCAGTTCTTC
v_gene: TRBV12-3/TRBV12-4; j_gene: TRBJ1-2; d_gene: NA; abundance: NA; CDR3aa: CASSLIQDGYTF; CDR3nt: TGTGCCAGCAGTTTAATACAGGACGGCTACACCTTC
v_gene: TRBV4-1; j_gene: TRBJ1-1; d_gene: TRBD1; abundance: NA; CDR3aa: CASSPHYRGRGEAFF; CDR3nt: TGCGCCAGCAGCCCTCACTACAGGGGGCGAGGTGAAGCTTTCTTT
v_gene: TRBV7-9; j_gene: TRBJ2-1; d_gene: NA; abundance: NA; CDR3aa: CASSILAMDNEQFF; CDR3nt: TGTGCCAGCAGCATCCTAGCGATGGACAATGAGCAGTTCTTC
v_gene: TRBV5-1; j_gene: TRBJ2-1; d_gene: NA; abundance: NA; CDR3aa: CASSRDNEQFF; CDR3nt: TGCGCCAGCAGTCGGGACAATGAGCAGTTCTTC
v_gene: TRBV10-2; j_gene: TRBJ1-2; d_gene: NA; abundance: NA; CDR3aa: CASTSPRAGGYTF; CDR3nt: TGCGCCAGCACATCTCCCCGGGCGGGGGGCTACACCTTC
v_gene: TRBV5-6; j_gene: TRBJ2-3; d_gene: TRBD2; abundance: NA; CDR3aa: CASSLERGGDTQYF; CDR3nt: TGTGCCAGCAGCTTGGAGCGGGGAGGAGATACGCAGTATTTT
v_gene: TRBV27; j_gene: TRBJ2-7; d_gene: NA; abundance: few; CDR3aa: CASREGGAGEQYF; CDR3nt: TGTGCCAGCAGGGAGGGGGGGGCAGGCGAGCAGTACTTC
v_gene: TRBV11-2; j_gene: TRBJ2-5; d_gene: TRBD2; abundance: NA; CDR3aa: CASSLTRGGETQYF; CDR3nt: TGTGCCAGCAGCTTAACGCGGGGAGGGGAGACCCAGTACTTC
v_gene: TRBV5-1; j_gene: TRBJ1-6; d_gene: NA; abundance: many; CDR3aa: CASSYRTDLSYNSPLHF; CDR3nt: TGCGCCAGCAGCTACCGGACAGACCTCTCCTATAATTCACCCCTCCACTTT
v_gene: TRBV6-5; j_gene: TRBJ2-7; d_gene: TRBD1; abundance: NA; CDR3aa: CASRDRGYEQYF; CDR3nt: TGTGCCAGCAGGGACAGGGGTTACGAGCAGTACTTC